The clone carrying this T cell receptor (beta chain) was recorded once. The CDR3 sequence is 16 residues long. Germline values: CDR1 MGHRA, CDR2 YSYEKL. The junction had 8 bases not matched to a gene; V was cut back by 2 bases and J by 4 bases. This specimen comes from a study of blood T cell repertoires in COVID-19. Whole-study context: Acute and convalescent COVID-19 specimens originated in the United States, Italy and Spain.

Authors' data handling: How many nucleated cells were present was estimated from reference gene primer amplification. Clones were read by immunoSEQ multiplex PCR, and TCRdb kept only the in-frame ones, dropping some. That table gives V, J and clone size, and the DNA gave D and trimming. The sample has about 260,000 clones, 80% to 90% seen once; the top ten hold less than 0.9%. Clinical history reported by participants formed the basis on which cohorts were assigned. Input material: PBMCs or T cells enriched from blood (not recorded which). J is TRBJ2-1 and V is TRBV4-1; TRBD1 matches at 7 bases. This TCR derives from a man aged 50-60 years who had been exposed to COVID-19. For the CDR3, the DNA is TGCGCCAGCAGCCAATACCGGGACAGACGATACAATGAGCAGTTCTTC. Residues: CASSQYRDRRYNEQFF.